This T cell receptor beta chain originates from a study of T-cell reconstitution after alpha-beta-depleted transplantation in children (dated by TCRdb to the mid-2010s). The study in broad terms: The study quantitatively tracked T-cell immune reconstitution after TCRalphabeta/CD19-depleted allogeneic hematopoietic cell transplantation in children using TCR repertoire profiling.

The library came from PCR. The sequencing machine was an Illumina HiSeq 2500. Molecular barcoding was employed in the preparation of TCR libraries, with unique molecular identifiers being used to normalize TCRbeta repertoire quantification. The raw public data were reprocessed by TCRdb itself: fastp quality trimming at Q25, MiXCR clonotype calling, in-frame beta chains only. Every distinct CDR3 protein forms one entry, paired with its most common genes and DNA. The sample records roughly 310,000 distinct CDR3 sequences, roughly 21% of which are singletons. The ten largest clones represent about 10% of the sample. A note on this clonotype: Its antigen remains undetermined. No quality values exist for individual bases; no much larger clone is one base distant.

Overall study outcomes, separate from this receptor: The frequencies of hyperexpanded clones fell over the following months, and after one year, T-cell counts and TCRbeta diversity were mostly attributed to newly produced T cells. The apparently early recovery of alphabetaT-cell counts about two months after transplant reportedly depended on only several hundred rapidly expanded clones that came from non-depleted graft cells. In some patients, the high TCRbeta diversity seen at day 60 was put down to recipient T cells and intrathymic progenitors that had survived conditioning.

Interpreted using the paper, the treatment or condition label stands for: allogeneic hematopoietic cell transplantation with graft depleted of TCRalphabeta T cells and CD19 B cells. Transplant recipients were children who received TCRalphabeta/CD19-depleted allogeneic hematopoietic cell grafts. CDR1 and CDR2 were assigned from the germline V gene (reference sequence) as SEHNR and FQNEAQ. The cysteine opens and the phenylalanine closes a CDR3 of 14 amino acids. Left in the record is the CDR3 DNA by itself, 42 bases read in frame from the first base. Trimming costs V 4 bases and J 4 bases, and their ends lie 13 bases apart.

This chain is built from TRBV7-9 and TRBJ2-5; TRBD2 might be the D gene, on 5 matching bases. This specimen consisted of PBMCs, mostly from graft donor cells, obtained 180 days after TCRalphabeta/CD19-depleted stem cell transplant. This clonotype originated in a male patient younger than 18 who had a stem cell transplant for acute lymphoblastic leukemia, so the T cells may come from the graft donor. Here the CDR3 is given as CASSSPGRGETQYF. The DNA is TGTGCCAGCAGCTCTCCTGGACGGGGAGAGACCCAGTACTTC.